This T cell receptor (beta chain) comes out of a study of blood T cell repertoires in COVID-19. In the study overall: From the United States, Italy and Spain came samples of acute and convalescent COVID-19. T cells, B-cell-depleted T cells, or PBMCs provided the cDNA or gDNA that served as material.

Some clones are missing from TCRdb's copy, which holds only in-frame ones; the method was immunoSEQ multiplex PCR. The profile shows about 120,000 clones, around four fifths of them singletons. CDR3 length: 15 residues. V gave up 6 bases and J gave up 0 bases, with 12 bases separating them. Per the germline V gene, CDR1 is MDHEN and CDR2 is SYDVKM. The chain couples TRBV28 to TRBJ1-3; D gene unclear. The TCR was taken from a man in his fifties or sixties with acute or convalescent COVID-19. What was sequenced was peripheral blood. CDR3 protein: CASSRGKSSGNTIYF. As DNA, the CDR3 is TGTGCCAGCAGCCGAGGGAAGAGCTCTGGAAACACCATATATTTT.